This TCR beta chain appears in the sequencing data of a study of somatic mutations in cytotoxic T cells in rheumatoid arthritis. Overall study findings and caveats: Which antigens the expanded CD8+ clones targeted was unknown. Compared with age-matched healthy controls, rheumatoid arthritis patients did not differ significantly in CD8+ T-cell clonality. The largest CD8+ clone made up over 20% of CD8+ cells in 8 of 65 patients.

This CDR3 is 14 amino acids long. CDR1 is MDHEN and CDR2 is SYDVKM in the germline V gene. Trimming pared 3 bases from V and 2 bases from J, leaving 10 bases between. Produced via immunoSEQ multiplex PCR; TCRdb's table is partial and in-frame only. This table has approximately 11,000 clones, roughly 79% appearing once. Isolation of the CD4+ and CD8+ populations was accomplished via positive magnetic bead selection, with purity assessed by flow cytometry. Of note for this clone: The target antigen is unknown.

V gene TRBV28 combines with J gene TRBJ2-5, with no clear D. Specimen: CD8+ T cells sorted from blood. This clonotype was obtained from a woman aged 55-70 years with rheumatoid arthritis. This CDR3 is CASSFDKWQETQYF. The CDR3 bases are TGTGCCAGCAGTTTCGACAAGTGGCAAGAGACCCAGTACTTC.